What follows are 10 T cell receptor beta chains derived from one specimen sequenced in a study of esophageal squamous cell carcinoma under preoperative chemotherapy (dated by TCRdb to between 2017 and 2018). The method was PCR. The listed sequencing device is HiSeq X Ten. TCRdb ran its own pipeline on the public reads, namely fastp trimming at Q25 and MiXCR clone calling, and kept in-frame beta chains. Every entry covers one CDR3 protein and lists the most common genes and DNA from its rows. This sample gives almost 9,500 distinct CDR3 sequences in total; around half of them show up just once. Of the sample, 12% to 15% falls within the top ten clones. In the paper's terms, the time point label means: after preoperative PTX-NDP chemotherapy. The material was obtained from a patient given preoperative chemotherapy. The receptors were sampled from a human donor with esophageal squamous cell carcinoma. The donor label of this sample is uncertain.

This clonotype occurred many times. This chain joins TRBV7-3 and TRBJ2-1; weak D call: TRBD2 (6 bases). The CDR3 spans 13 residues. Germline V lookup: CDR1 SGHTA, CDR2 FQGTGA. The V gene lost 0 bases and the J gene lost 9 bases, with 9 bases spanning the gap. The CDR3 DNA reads TGTGCCAGCAGCTTAACGGGGAGGAGTGAGCAGTTCTTC. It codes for CASSLTGRSEQFF. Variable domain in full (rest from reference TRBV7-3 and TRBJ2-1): GAGVSQTPSNKVTEKGKYVELRCDPISGHTALYWYRQSLGQGPEFLIYFQGTGAADDSGLPNDRFFAVRPEGSVSTLKIQRTERGDSAVYLCASSLTGRSEQFFGPGTRLTVL.

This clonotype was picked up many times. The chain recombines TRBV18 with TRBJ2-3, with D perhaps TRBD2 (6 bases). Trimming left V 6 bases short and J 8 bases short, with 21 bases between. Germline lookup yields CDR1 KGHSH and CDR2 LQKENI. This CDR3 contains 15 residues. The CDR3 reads CASSKTTPGVGTQYF. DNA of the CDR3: TGTGCCAGCTCTAAAACCACCCCGGGAGTGGGTACGCAGTATTTT.

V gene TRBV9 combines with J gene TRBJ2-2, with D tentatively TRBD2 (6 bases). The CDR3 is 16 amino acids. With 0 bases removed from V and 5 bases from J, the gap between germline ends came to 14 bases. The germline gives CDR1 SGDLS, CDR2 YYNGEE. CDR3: CASSVGPAGRTGELFF. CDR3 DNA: TGTGCCAGCAGCGTAGGACCAGCGGGTAGGACCGGGGAGCTGTTTTTT.

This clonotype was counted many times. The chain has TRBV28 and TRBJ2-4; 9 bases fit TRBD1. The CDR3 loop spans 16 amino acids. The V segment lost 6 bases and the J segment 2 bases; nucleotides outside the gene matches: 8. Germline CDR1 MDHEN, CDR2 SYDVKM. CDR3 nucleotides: TGTGCCAGCAGCCGGCGGGACAGGGTCTCCAAAAACATTCAGTACTTC. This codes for CASSRRDRVSKNIQYF.

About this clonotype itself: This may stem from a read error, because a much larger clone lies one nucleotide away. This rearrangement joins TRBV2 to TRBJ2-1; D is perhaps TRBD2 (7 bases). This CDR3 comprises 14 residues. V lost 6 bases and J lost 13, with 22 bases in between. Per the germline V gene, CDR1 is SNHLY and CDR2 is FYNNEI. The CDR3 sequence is CASRGAGVRETQFF. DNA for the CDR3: TGTGCCAGCAGGGGGGCGGGAGTACGGGAGACCCAGTTCTTC.

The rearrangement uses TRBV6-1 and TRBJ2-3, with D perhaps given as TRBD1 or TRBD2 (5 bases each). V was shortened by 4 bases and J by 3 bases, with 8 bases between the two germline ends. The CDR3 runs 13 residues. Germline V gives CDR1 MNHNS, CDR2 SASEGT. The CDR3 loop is CASSVEGTDTQYF. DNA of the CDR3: TGTGCCAGCAGTGTTGAGGGGACAGATACGCAGTATTTT.

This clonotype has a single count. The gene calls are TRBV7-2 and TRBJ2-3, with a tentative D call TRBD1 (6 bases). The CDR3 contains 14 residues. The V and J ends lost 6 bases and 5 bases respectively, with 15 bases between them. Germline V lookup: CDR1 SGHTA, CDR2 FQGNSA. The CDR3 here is CASRPTGSGDTQYF. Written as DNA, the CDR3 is TGTGCCAGCAGACCCACAGGGAGCGGAGATACGCAGTATTTT. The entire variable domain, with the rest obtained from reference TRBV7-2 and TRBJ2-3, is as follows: GAGVSQSPSNKVTEKGKDVELRCDPISGHTALYWYRQSLGQGLEFLIYFQGNSAPDKSGLPSDRFSAERTGGSVSTLTIQRTQQEDSAVYLCASRPTGSGDTQYFGPGTRLTVL.

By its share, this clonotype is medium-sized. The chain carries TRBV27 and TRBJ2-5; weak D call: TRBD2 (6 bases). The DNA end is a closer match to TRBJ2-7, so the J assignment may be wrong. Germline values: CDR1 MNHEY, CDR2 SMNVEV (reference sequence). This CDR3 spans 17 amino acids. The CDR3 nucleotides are TGTGCCAGCAGGCGTAGGGGACTCCGGGACGGGGGAGACGAGCAGTACTTC. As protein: CASRRRGLRDGGDEQYF.

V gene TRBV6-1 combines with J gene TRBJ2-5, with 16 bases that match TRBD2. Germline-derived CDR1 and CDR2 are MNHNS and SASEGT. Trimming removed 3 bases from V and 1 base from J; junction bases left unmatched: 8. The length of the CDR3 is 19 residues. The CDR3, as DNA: TGTGCCAGCAGTGACCCCCCGGGACTAGCGGGAGGGGTCCAAGAGACCCAGTACTTC. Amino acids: CASSDPPGLAGGVQETQYF.

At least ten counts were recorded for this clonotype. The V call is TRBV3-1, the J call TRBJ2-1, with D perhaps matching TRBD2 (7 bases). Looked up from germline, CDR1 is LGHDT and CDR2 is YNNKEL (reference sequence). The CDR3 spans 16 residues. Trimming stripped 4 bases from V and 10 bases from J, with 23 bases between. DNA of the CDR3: TGTGCCAGCAGCCCGAGGATCGGAGGGAGGGGGGACGAGCAGTTCTTC. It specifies CASSPRIGGRGDEQFF.